What follows are 26 T cell receptor beta chains derived from one specimen sequenced in a study of vaccination effects on CD4 cells after COVID-19. These TCRs are of unknown antigen specificity. Clones were sequenced by immunoSEQ multiplex PCR, and TCRdb holds only the in-frame ones, with some missing. The sample has about 66,000 clones; less than 80% are singletons. Pools of viral peptides were used by the ViraFEST assay to expand antigen-specific CD4+ T cells ahead of sequencing. Cells that had been cultured for 10 days were the source of isolated CD4+ T cells. The cohort was immunized with two doses of either the BNT162b2 or mRNA-1273 vaccine. Sequencing used CD4+ T cells from PBMCs cultured with HCoV-OC43 spike peptides, obtained after COVID-19 vaccination. Subset in this sample: HCoV-OC43 spike overlapping peptide pool stimulation. These TCRs come from a human donor who received a COVID-19 vaccine.

V and J are TRBV7-3 and TRBJ2-7; no reliable D call. The V gene's germline CDR1 is SGHTA and CDR2 FQGTGA. The V gene lost 5 bases and the J gene lost 3 bases, with 11 bases spanning the gap. This CDR3 contains 13 residues. The CDR3 reads CASSKDGFYEQYV. The CDR3 DNA follows: TGTGCCAGCAGCAAGGACGGGTTCTACGAGCAGTACGTC.

This chain uses TRBV24-1 with TRBJ2-3; D may be TRBD2 (6 bases). Trimming removed 5 bases from V and 2 bases from J, with 16 bases in between. The CDR3 length is 16 residues. CDR1 is KGHDR, CDR2 SFDVKD, per germline. In nucleotides, the CDR3 is TGTGCCACCAGTGGCGGGGCCCGGAAGACCACAGATACGCAGTATTTT. As protein: CATSGGARKTTDTQYF.

The chain combines TRBV3-1 (or the pseudogene TRBV3-2) with TRBJ1-2; 8 positions match TRBD1. CDR1 and CDR2 (germline): LGHDT, YNNKEL (reference sequence). This CDR3 has 14 residues. Trimming removed 2 bases from V and 4 bases from J; junction bases left unmatched: 3. The CDR3 bases are TGTGCCAGCAGCCAAATTGGACAGGGCTATGGCTACACCTTC. Translation gives CASSQIGQGYGYTF.

This clone was counted a few times. This chain connects TRBV5-1 to TRBJ2-1; possibly TRBD2 for D (7 bases). CDR1 is SGHRS and CDR2 is YFSETQ in the germline V gene. The germline V and J ends were trimmed by 4 bases and 7 bases, with 15 bases remaining between them. CDR3 length equals 14 residues. The CDR3 loop reads CASSPGGGRNEQFF. CDR3 sequence (DNA): TGCGCCAGCAGCCCTGGGGGGGGCCGAAATGAGCAGTTCTTC.

CDR3 residues: CASSWRGGQAKNIQYF. The DNA of the CDR3 is TGTGCCAGCAGCTGGAGGGGGGGCCAAGCCAAAAACATTCAGTACTTC. J is TRBJ2-4 and V is TRBV5-8, with D perhaps TRBD2 (7 bases). The CDR3 spans 16 residues. The germline gives CDR1 SGHTS, CDR2 YDEGEE. Trimming took 3 bases from V and 0 from J, leaving 13 bases between them. Filled out from reference TRBV5-8 and TRBJ2-4, the complete variable domain reads EAGVTQSPTHLIKTRGQQATLRCSPISGHTSVYWYQQALGLGLQFLLWYDEGEERNRGNFPPRFSGRQFPNYSSELNVNALELEDSALYLCASSWRGGQAKNIQYFGAGTRLSVL.

The rearrangement uses TRBV7-2 and TRBJ2-1; TRBD2 is a possible D gene (5 bases). Germline V gives CDR1 SGHTA, CDR2 FQGNSA. Trimming cost V 4 bases and J 1 base, with 17 bases left between them. This CDR3 region has 17 residues. The CDR3 is CASSSTTKLVSYNEQFF. CDR3 nucleotides: TGTGCCAGCAGCTCGACGACTAAGCTAGTGTCCTACAATGAGCAGTTCTTC.

This clone was seen only a few times. The V gene is TRBV7-6, the J gene TRBJ1-1; D is perhaps TRBD1 (6 bases). Deletions cut 4 bases from V and 4 bases from J, with 13 bases between. Germline V gives CDR1 SGHVS, CDR2 FNYEAQ. The CDR3 covers 14 residues. The CDR3 region has the DNA TGTGCCAGCAGCTCACAAAGGGGGGGCACTGAAGCTTTCTTT. Encoded protein: CASSSQRGGTEAFF.

The chain employs TRBV7-8 and TRBJ2-3; 15 bases map to TRBD2. There are 16 residues in the CDR3. Losses at the gene ends were 4 bases for V and 6 bases for J; bases not matched to a gene: 5. Germline V gene lookup returns CDR1 SGHVS and CDR2 FQNEAQ. Here the CDR3 DNA reads TGTGCCAGCAGCTCCAGGACTAGCGGGGGGGTGGATACGCAGTATTTT. Translation: CASSSRTSGGVDTQYF.

The V and J genes are TRBV27 and TRBJ1-6; TRBD1 matches at 8 bases. Germline V lookup: CDR1 MNHEY, CDR2 SMNVEV (reference sequence). The CDR3 spans 15 residues. Unmatched junction bases numbered 11, after V lost 6 bases and J lost 10 bases. CDR3: CASRYEGQGSSPLHF. The CDR3 coding sequence is TGTGCCAGCAGATACGAAGGACAGGGAAGCTCACCCCTCCACTTT.

CDR3 sequence reads: CASSIHVATAGETQYF. The DNA for the CDR3 is TGTGCCAGTAGTATTCACGTAGCTACCGCGGGGGAGACCCAGTACTTC. The genes are TRBV19 and TRBJ2-5; tentative D call: TRBD2 (6 bases). Germline-derived CDR1 and CDR2 are LNHDA and SQIVND (reference sequence). The CDR3 contains 16 residues. V lost 3 bases and J lost 5, with 19 bases in between.

This chain's CDR3 is CASSVGTARRETQYF. The CDR3 bases are TGTGCCAGCAGCGTAGGGACCGCTCGCCGAGAGACCCAGTACTTC. V and J are TRBV9 and TRBJ2-5, with D unclear. The ends were cut back, 0 bases at V and 4 bases at J, with 13 bases in the middle. This CDR3 contains 15 residues. Germline CDR1 and CDR2: SGDLS and YYNGEE.

The chain employs TRBV7-8 and TRBJ1-1; no firm D call. Germline V CDR1 and CDR2: SGHVS, FQNEAQ. V shed 0 bases and J shed 3 bases, with 8 bases lying between them. This CDR3 is built from 14 residues. The CDR3 protein is CASSLALGYTEAFF. The CDR3 DNA reads as TGTGCCAGCAGCTTAGCTCTGGGGTACACTGAAGCTTTCTTT. The full variable domain, rest sourced from reference TRBV7-8 and TRBJ1-1, is GAGVSQSPRYKVAKRGQDVALRCDPISGHVSLFWYQQALGQGPEFLTYFQNEAQLDKSGLPSDRFFAERPEGSVSTLKIQRTQQEDSAVYLCASSLALGYTEAFFGQGTRLTVV.

The V call is TRBV5-8, the J call TRBJ2-6, with TRBD1 matching 10 bases. The trim removed 0 bases at V and 0 bases at J, leaving 0 bases unmatched. CDR1 and CDR2 from the germline V gene are SGHTS and YDEGEE. This CDR3 region has 17 residues. CDR3 DNA: TGTGCCAGCAGCTTGGGGACAGGGGGCTCTGGGGCCAACGTCCTGACTTTC. Its translation: CASSLGTGGSGANVLTF.

This clone was counted a single time. The chain is built from TRBV6-5 and TRBJ1-2, with D possibly being TRBD1 (5 bases). CDR3 length: 14 residues. Deletions cut 6 bases from V and 1 base from J, with 12 bases between. CDR1 is MNHEY and CDR2 is SVGAGI in the germline V gene. CDR3 nucleotide sequence: TGTGCCAGCAGGGCGGGACCTAATAACTATGGCTACACCTTC. This gives the protein CASRAGPNNYGYTF.

V and J are TRBV18 and TRBJ2-5, with TRBD2 matching 8 bases. The germline V gene has CDR1 KGHSH and CDR2 LQKENI. Trimming took 3 bases from V and 5 from J; bases not matched to a gene: 5. There are 14 residues in the CDR3. This chain's CDR3 is CASSPRGGRETQYF. The CDR3 nucleotides are TGTGCCAGCTCACCCCGGGGGGGCCGGGAGACCCAGTACTTC.

The chain recombines TRBV2 with TRBJ1-4; no clear D. The germline V gene encodes CDR1 SNHLY and CDR2 FYNNEI. The CDR3 contains 12 residues. The V end was cut by 4 bases, the J end by 0 bases, with 0 bases between. DNA for the CDR3: TGTGCCAGCAGTGCAACTAATGAAAAACTGTTTTTT. Translating gives CASSATNEKLFF.

The chain is built from TRBV24-1 and TRBJ1-3, with no clear D. CDR3 length equals 13 residues. V was trimmed by 10 bases and J by 0 bases, leaving 9 bases between them. Germline-derived CDR1 and CDR2 are KGHDR and SFDVKD. The CDR3 DNA follows: TGTGCCACTAAAGGATCCTCTGGAAACACCATATATTTT. Protein: CATKGSSGNTIYF.

For this clone: One end of the junction does not line up with germline, which may come from a read error. The chain carries TRBV29-1 and TRBJ1-2, with a weak D call TRBD1 (6 bases). CDR1 is SQVTM, CDR2 ANQGSEA, per germline. This CDR3 has 10 residues. CDR3 sequence reads: CSVEATGASF. As DNA, the CDR3 is TGCAGCGTTGAAGCCACGGGGGCCAGCTTC.

This clone has a handful of counts. Other DNA sequences in this specimen translate into the identical CDR3. The chain couples TRBV7-2 to TRBJ2-2; D is unclear. Trimming took 3 bases from V and 8 from J, leaving 4 bases between them. The germline gives CDR1 SGHTA, CDR2 FQGNSA. The CDR3 loop spans 11 amino acids. DNA for the CDR3: TGTGCCAGCAGCTTGAGGGGGGAGCTGTTTTTT. As protein: CASSLRGELFF.

The chain is built from TRBV19 and TRBJ2-4, with TRBD1 matching 12 bases. Trimming took 5 bases from V and 3 from J; bases not matched to a gene: 14. The germline gives CDR1 LNHDA, CDR2 SQIVND (reference sequence). CDR3 size: 19 residues. CDR3 nucleotide sequence: TGTGCCAGTAGTTGGGGTGGGACAGGGGGCCGAGTGGGCAAAAACATTCAGTACTTC. It encodes CASSWGGTGGRVGKNIQYF.

The chain joins TRBV7-2 to TRBJ1-2; D may be TRBD1 (5 bases). The germline V gene has CDR1 SGHTA and CDR2 FQGNSA. The germline V and J ends were trimmed by 1 base and 6 bases, with 18 bases remaining between them. This CDR3 spans 16 amino acids. The CDR3 region has the DNA TGTGCCAGCAGCTTAGGAGGGTCAGGGAGGGTGGATGGCTACACCTTC. Translation: CASSLGGSGRVDGYTF.

The rearrangement uses TRBV6-2 or TRBV6-3 and TRBJ2-1; D is possibly TRBD2 (5 bases). The CDR3 has 16 amino acids. The V and J ends lost 6 bases and 9 bases respectively, with 24 bases between them. The germline gives CDR1 MNHEY, CDR2 SVGEGT. CDR3 sequence: CASSKPLRQYRGEQFF. The CDR3, as DNA: TGTGCCAGCAGCAAACCCCTCAGGCAATATCGGGGTGAGCAGTTCTTC.

This chain joins TRBV5-1 and TRBJ1-3, with 9 nucleotides matching TRBD1. This CDR3 is 15 amino acids long. The germline CDR1 and CDR2 sequences are SGHRS and YFSETQ. V dropped 2 bases and J dropped 3; count of bases not matched to a gene: 3. The CDR3 is CASSLTGGIGNTIYF. CDR3 DNA: TGCGCCAGCAGCTTAACAGGGGGCATTGGAAACACCATATATTTT.

The chain has TRBV5-1 and TRBJ2-1; 10 nucleotides line up with TRBD2. Looked up from germline, CDR1 is SGHRS and CDR2 is YFSETQ. There are 20 residues in the CDR3. V was clipped by 4 bases and J by 0 bases; unmatched bases: 16. CDR3 nucleotide sequence: TGCGCCAGCAGCAGGGGAAGGCGAGCGGGGGGGTTCTTCTCCTACAATGAGCAGTTCTTC. Translated, it gives CASSRGRRAGGFFSYNEQFF. Together with reference TRBV5-1 and TRBJ2-1, the CDR3 gives the full variable domain: KAGVTQTPRYLIKTRGQQVTLSCSPISGHRSVSWYQQTPGQGLQFLFEYFSETQRNKGNFPGRFSGRQFSNSRSEMNVSTLELGDSALYLCASSRGRRAGGFFSYNEQFFGPGTRLTVL.

V usage is TRBV2 and J usage is TRBJ1-2; the D gene is possibly TRBD1 (6 bases). Trimming stripped 4 bases from V and 4 bases from J, with 13 bases between. The length of the CDR3 is 14 residues. The germline gives CDR1 SNHLY, CDR2 FYNNEI. This CDR3 is CASSGTARGYGYTF. The CDR3 coding sequence is TGTGCCAGCAGTGGGACAGCCCGGGGCTATGGCTACACCTTC.

J is TRBJ2-5 and V is TRBV4-1; 9 nucleotides agree with TRBD1. This CDR3 comprises 21 residues. The germline CDR1 and CDR2 sequences are MGHRA and YSYEKL. With V trimmed by 3 bases and J by 2 bases, 22 bases remained unmatched. The CDR3 here is CASSQTVGGTGSITAQETQYF. In DNA, the CDR3 is TGCGCCAGCAGCCAGACGGTCGGGGGGACAGGGAGTATCACGGCGCAAGAGACCCAGTACTTC.